Included here is one TCR beta chain sequence, with context. In the source study's methods: Cell counts per sample came from amplifying reference gene primers. Produced via immunoSEQ multiplex PCR; TCRdb's table is partial and in-frame only. V and J calls and clone size follow that table, whereas D and trimming were derived from the DNA. The sample gives 100,000 to 150,000 clones, more than 90% of which show up once; around 3.7% is in the top ten. The data were obtained in a study of blood T cell repertoires in COVID-19. About the research overall: Samples representing acute and convalescent COVID-19 were sourced from the United States, Italy and Spain. T cells, B-cell-depleted T cells, or PBMCs provided the cDNA or gDNA that served as material.

Germline values: CDR1 MNHEY, CDR2 SVGEGT. The ends lost 4 bases at V and 4 bases at J; junction bases unmatched: 7. The CDR3 has 15 amino acids. The source of this sequence is a man in his forties or fifties with active COVID-19. The chain is built from TRBV6-2 or TRBV6-3 and TRBJ1-1, with 9 bases aligning to TRBD1. The sequenced material came from peripheral blood. Here the CDR3 DNA reads TGTGCCAGCAGTTTCTCCGGGACAGGGTCCACTGAAGCTTTCTTT. Amino acid sequence: CASSFSGTGSTEAFF.